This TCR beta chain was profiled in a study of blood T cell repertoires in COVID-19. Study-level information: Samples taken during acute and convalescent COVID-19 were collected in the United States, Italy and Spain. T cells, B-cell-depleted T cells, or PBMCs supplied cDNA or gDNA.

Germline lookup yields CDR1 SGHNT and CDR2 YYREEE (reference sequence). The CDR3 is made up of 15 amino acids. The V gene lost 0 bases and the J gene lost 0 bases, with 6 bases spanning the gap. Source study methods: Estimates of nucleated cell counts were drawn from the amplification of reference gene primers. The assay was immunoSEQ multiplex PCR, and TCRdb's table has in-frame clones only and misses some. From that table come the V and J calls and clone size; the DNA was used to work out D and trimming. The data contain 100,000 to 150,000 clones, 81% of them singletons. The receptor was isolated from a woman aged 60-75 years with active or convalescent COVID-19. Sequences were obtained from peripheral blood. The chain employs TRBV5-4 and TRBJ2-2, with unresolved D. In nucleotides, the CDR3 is TGTGCCAGCAGCTTGGACAATCCGAACACCGGGGAGCTGTTTTTT. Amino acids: CASSLDNPNTGELFF. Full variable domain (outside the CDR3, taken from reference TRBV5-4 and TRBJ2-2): ETGVTQSPTHLIKTRGQQVTLRCSSQSGHNTVSWYQQALGQGPQFIFQYYREEENGRGNFPPRFSGLQFPNYSSELNVNALELDDSALYLCASSLDNPNTGELFFGEGSRLTVL.